The 31 T cell receptor beta chains listed next were all sequenced from one sample in a study of blood T cell repertoires in COVID-19. Measured with immunoSEQ multiplex PCR; TCRdb has only the in-frame clones, and not every one. The table lists around 300,000 clones, 85% to 90% of them singletons. Sequencing was done on a sample of PBMCs or T cells enriched from blood (not recorded which). The receptors shown here come from a woman aged 18-29 years who had recovered from COVID-19.

V gene TRBV3-1 (or the pseudogene TRBV3-2) combines with J gene TRBJ1-1; D gene unclear. Germline loops: CDR1 LGHDT, CDR2 YNNKEL (reference sequence). V gave up 4 bases and J gave up 3 bases, with 12 bases separating them. The CDR3 is 14 amino acids. As DNA, the CDR3 is TGTGCCAGCAGCCCGGGAGGCGTGGACACTGAAGCTTTCTTT. It translates to CASSPGGVDTEAFF.

V is TRBV5-4 and J is TRBJ2-7; TRBD1 might be the D (6 bases). V dropped 3 bases and J dropped 3 bases, with 7 bases sitting between them. The germline CDR1 and CDR2 sequences are SGHNT and YYREEE (reference sequence). The CDR3 has 12 amino acids. The CDR3 protein is CASSSDSYEQYF. CDR3 nucleotide sequence: TGTGCCAGCAGCTCGGACAGCTACGAGCAGTACTTC.

Only one count was recorded for this clone. V is TRBV5-1 and J is TRBJ2-1, with 15 bases aligning to TRBD2. Germline V gene lookup returns CDR1 SGHRS and CDR2 YFSETQ. V was pared by 5 bases and J by 6 bases, with 9 bases of the junction left unmatched. This CDR3 is built from 17 residues. This CDR3 is CASSLGLAGGLGNEQFF. DNA of the CDR3: TGCGCCAGCAGTCTCGGACTAGCGGGGGGGCTAGGCAATGAGCAGTTCTTC.

The chain links TRBV13 to TRBJ1-1; maybe TRBD1 (6 bases). The V end lost 5 bases, the J end lost 0 bases, and 22 bases lay between the germline ends. Germline V gene lookup returns CDR1 PRHDT and CDR2 FYEKMQ (reference sequence). This CDR3 is built from 18 residues. CDR3: CASSPQGSMGALNTEAFF. The CDR3 region has the DNA TGTGCCAGCAGCCCCCAAGGGTCGATGGGGGCCTTGAACACTGAAGCTTTCTTT.

J is TRBJ2-7 and V is TRBV7-9, with D perhaps matching TRBD1 (6 bases). CDR3 size: 13 residues. V lost 1 base and J 3 bases, leaving 7 bases between the germline ends. Germline V lookup: CDR1 SEHNR, CDR2 FQNEAQ (reference sequence). CDR3 residues: CASSLGGRYEQYF. The CDR3 DNA sequence: TGTGCCAGCAGCTTAGGGGGGCGCTACGAGCAGTACTTC.

This clone has only a few counts. This rearrangement joins TRBV4-1 to TRBJ2-3, with D perhaps matching TRBD2 (6 bases). Trimming cost V 0 bases and J 6 bases, with 16 bases left between them. CDR1 is MGHRA, CDR2 YSYEKL, per germline. The CDR3 covers 16 residues. The CDR3 protein is CASSQDITSYLDTQYF. The CDR3 region has the DNA TGCGCCAGCAGCCAAGATATCACTAGCTACCTTGATACGCAGTATTTT.

This chain links TRBV30 with TRBJ1-1, with TRBD1 as a possible D gene (5 bases). V dropped 4 bases and J dropped 6 bases, with 15 bases sitting between them. Germline V lookup: CDR1 GTSNPN, CDR2 SVGIG (reference sequence). The CDR3 is 13 residues long. The CDR3 nucleotides are TGTGCCTGGAACAGGATGGGGTCCCCTGAAGCTTTCTTT. It is translated as CAWNRMGSPEAFF.

The V gene is TRBV5-1, the J gene TRBJ2-2, with D uncertain. This CDR3 has 14 residues. The germline V gene encodes CDR1 SGHRS and CDR2 YFSETQ. Trimming stripped 5 bases from V and 0 bases from J, with 8 bases between. CDR3 in DNA: TGCGCCAGCAGTGGGCTCCCGAACACCGGGGAGCTGTTTTTT. Translation gives CASSGLPNTGELFF.

This clone was observed a single time. The chain joins TRBV12-3 or TRBV12-4 to TRBJ1-2, with D possibly TRBD1 on 5 matching bases. CDR3 length: 13 residues. Trimming pared 8 bases from V and 2 bases from J, leaving 12 bases between. This CDR3 reads CASAEGRNYGYTF. In DNA, the CDR3 is TGTGCCAGCGCGGAGGGGCGGAACTATGGCTACACCTTC.

The DNA of the CDR3 is TGTGCCAGCAGCGAAGGGACTAGCGGGGACAATGAGCAGTTCTTC. It specifies CASSEGTSGDNEQFF. The V call is TRBV9, the J call TRBJ2-1; 13 bases align to TRBD2. V dropped 3 bases and J dropped 5; count of bases not matched to a gene: 2. CDR3 length: 15 amino acids. From germline, CDR1 is SGDLS and CDR2 YYNGEE.

The chain links TRBV9 to TRBJ1-1, with D tentatively TRBD1 (5 bases). The germline CDR1 and CDR2 sequences are SGDLS and YYNGEE. This CDR3 is 14 amino acids long. V gave up 4 bases and J gave up 4 bases, with 14 bases separating them. The CDR3 protein is CASSLQGGSTEAFF. The CDR3 nucleotides read TGTGCCAGCAGCCTTCAGGGAGGGTCCACTGAAGCTTTCTTT.

The CDR3 DNA follows: TGTGCCAGTACCGGGACTAGCGGGGGAGAGCAGTTCTTC. It translates to CASTGTSGGEQFF. The chain has TRBV19 and TRBJ2-1, with 14 bases that match TRBD2. CDR3 length: 13 amino acids. V shed 7 bases and J 10 bases; nucleotides not matched to a gene: 3. In germline, CDR1 is LNHDA, CDR2 SQIVND (reference sequence).

CDR3 nucleotides: TGTGCCAGCTCACGTCAGACTAGCGGGGGGGCAAAAGAGACCCAGTACTTC. It translates to CASSRQTSGGAKETQYF. This chain connects TRBV18 to TRBJ2-5; 14 nucleotides line up with TRBD2. CDR1 and CDR2 from the germline V gene are KGHSH and LQKENI. This CDR3 is 17 amino acids long. The J segment lost 3 bases and the V segment lost 4 bases, leaving 7 bases of the junction unmatched.

This clone came up a few times. The chain combines TRBV5-1 with TRBJ2-7, with unresolved D. The V end lost 1 base, the J end lost 0 bases, and 8 bases lay between the germline ends. Germline V CDR1 and CDR2: SGHRS, YFSETQ. The CDR3 is made up of 14 amino acids. This CDR3 reads CASSLQQPSYEQYF. The CDR3 region has the DNA TGCGCCAGCAGCTTGCAACAGCCCTCCTACGAGCAGTACTTC.

This sequence joins TRBV5-5 and TRBJ1-2, with 7 bases matching TRBD1. V lost 4 bases to trimming and J lost 0 bases; unmatched junction nucleotides: 3. This CDR3 contains 14 residues. CDR1 SGHKS and CDR2 YYEKEE come from the germline V gene (reference sequence). CDR3 amino acids: CASSQDRSNYGYTF. The DNA for the CDR3 is TGTGCCAGCAGCCAGGACAGGTCTAACTATGGCTACACCTTC.

The genes are TRBV29-1 and TRBJ2-5, with D maybe TRBD2 (6 bases). This CDR3 is 12 amino acids long. The V end was cut by 4 bases, the J end by 4 bases, with 10 bases between. Germline CDR1 SQVTM, CDR2 ANQGSEA. Written as DNA, the CDR3 is TGCAGCGTTGTTTGGGGAGGAGAGACCCAGTACTTC. It specifies CSVVWGGETQYF. Using reference TRBV29-1 and TRBJ2-5 for the parts outside the CDR3, the full variable domain is SAVISQKPSRDICQRGTSLTIQCQVDSQVTMMFWYRQQPGQSLTLIATANQGSEATYESGFVIDKFPISRPNLTFSTLTVSNMSPEDSSIYLCSVVWGGETQYFGPGTRLLVL.

J is TRBJ2-2 and V is TRBV19; 8 nucleotides agree with TRBD1. CDR3 size: 17 residues. The V segment lost 6 bases and the J segment 4 bases; nucleotides outside the gene matches: 13. Germline CDR1 reads LNHDA; CDR2 reads SQIVND (reference sequence). Here the CDR3 reads CASSSPPGTGITGELFF. The CDR3 DNA is TGTGCCAGTAGCTCCCCCCCCGGGACAGGTATCACCGGGGAGCTGTTTTTT.

The V and J genes are TRBV4-1 and TRBJ1-1; a possible D gene is TRBD1 (5 bases). Germline V lookup: CDR1 MGHRA, CDR2 YSYEKL. V lost 4 bases, J lost 7 bases, and 13 bases lay in between. This CDR3 is built from 13 residues. The CDR3 sequence: CASSRSQGGEAFF. In DNA form, the CDR3 reads TGCGCCAGCAGCCGCAGCCAGGGTGGTGAAGCTTTCTTT.

J is TRBJ2-3 and V is TRBV19; D perhaps matches TRBD1 (6 bases). Trimming took off 10 bases at V and 2 bases at J, with 25 bases between the two ends. The CDR3 contains 17 residues. The V gene's germline CDR1 is LNHDA and CDR2 SQIVND (reference sequence). The CDR3 sequence: CATRKGDGTLLTDTQYF. CDR3 sequence (DNA): TGTGCCACCAGGAAGGGGGATGGCACTCTCCTCACAGATACGCAGTATTTT.

The table lists this clone with a count of one. V is TRBV3-1 (or the pseudogene TRBV3-2) and J is TRBJ2-3; 9 bases map to TRBD2. The length of the CDR3 is 16 residues. With 5 bases clipped from V and 0 bases from J, the junction kept 6 bases outside the gene matches. Germline assignment: CDR1 LGHDT and CDR2 YNNKEL (reference sequence). CDR3 in DNA: TGTGCCAGCAGCGACTTAGCGGGAGCTAGCACAGATACGCAGTATTTT. It is translated as CASSDLAGASTDTQYF.

The V call is TRBV7-8, the J call TRBJ1-1; maybe TRBD1 (6 bases). V was clipped by 5 bases and J by 2 bases, with 12 bases between them. CDR1 SGHVS and CDR2 FQNEAQ come from the germline V gene. This CDR3 contains 14 residues. The CDR3 sequence: CASSRIQGNTEAFF. The CDR3 DNA reads TGTGCCAGCAGCCGGATACAGGGAAACACTGAAGCTTTCTTT.

As to this clone: This same CDR3 is encoded by further DNA sequences in the sample. This sequence joins TRBV6-5 and TRBJ1-2; TRBD1 might be the D (6 bases). The length of the CDR3 is 12 residues. Looked up from germline, CDR1 is MNHEY and CDR2 is SVGAGI. V was cut by 2 bases and J by 8 bases, with 9 bases left in between. CDR3 loop: CASSYGRGGYTF. The CDR3 region has the DNA TGTGCCAGCAGTTACGGCAGGGGCGGCTACACCTTC.

V and J are TRBV4-1 and TRBJ1-4; D might be TRBD1 (6 bases). CDR3 length: 15 residues. Germline V lookup: CDR1 MGHRA, CDR2 YSYEKL. Trimming removed 8 bases from V and 3 bases from J, with 16 bases in between. In DNA form, the CDR3 reads TGCGCCAGCGATCGAAGGGGGGGAGCTAATGAAAAACTGTTTTTT. It translates to CASDRRGGANEKLFF.

V is TRBV5-3 and J is TRBJ2-2; a possible D gene is TRBD1 (6 bases). TRBV5-3 is an open reading frame whose function is uncertain. The CDR3 loop spans 15 amino acids. V was cut by 2 bases and J by 0 bases, with 8 bases left in between. In DNA form, the CDR3 reads TGTGCCAGAAGCTTTCGGGACACGAACACCGGGGAGCTGTTTTTT. This encodes CARSFRDTNTGELFF.

This chain uses TRBV28 with TRBJ2-7, with TRBD1 matching 10 bases. Germline trimming cut 7 bases from V and 3 bases from J; bases unmatched to any gene: 6. Germline lookup yields CDR1 MDHEN and CDR2 SYDVKM. The CDR3 is made up of 14 amino acids. The CDR3 nucleotides read TGTGCCAGCACTAGGGACAGGGGATTCTACGAGCAGTACTTC. It encodes CASTRDRGFYEQYF.

The chain combines TRBV28 with TRBJ2-2; possible D gene TRBD2, 6 bases. Germline V gene lookup returns CDR1 MDHEN and CDR2 SYDVKM. Trimming removed 6 bases at V and 3 bases at J, with 20 bases between. The CDR3 consists of 17 residues. Here the CDR3 DNA reads TGTGCCAGCAGCTGGAATGCTCGGGACTTCCACACCGGGGAGCTGTTTTTT. Translated: CASSWNARDFHTGELFF.

This clone has just a few counts. This rearrangement joins TRBV30 to TRBJ1-1; 7 bases are a match to TRBD1. Germline CDR1 reads GTSNPN; CDR2 reads SVGIG (reference sequence). V shed 4 bases and J 8 bases; nucleotides not matched to a gene: 4. CDR3 length: 11 residues. The CDR3: CAWTKDREAFF. The CDR3 bases are TGTGCCTGGACCAAGGACAGGGAAGCTTTCTTT.

The gene calls are TRBV19 and TRBJ1-1; 8 positions match TRBD1. The trim removed 5 bases at V and 3 bases at J, leaving 5 bases unmatched. CDR3 size: 14 residues. Germline assignment: CDR1 LNHDA and CDR2 SQIVND (reference sequence). CDR3 bases: TGTGCCAGTAGTCACAGGGGGGGAGACACTGAAGCTTTCTTT. The encoded protein is CASSHRGGDTEAFF. Full variable domain (remainder filled in from reference TRBV19 and TRBJ1-1): DGGITQSPKYLFRKEGQNVTLSCEQNLNHDAMYWYRQDPGQGLRLIYYSQIVNDFQKGDIAEGYSVSREKKESFPLTVTSAQKNPTAFYLCASSHRGGDTEAFFGQGTRLTVV.

The V and J genes are TRBV10-1 and TRBJ1-1; tentatively, D is TRBD1 (5 bases). The germline V gene encodes CDR1 WNHNN and CDR2 SYGVQD (reference sequence). V shed 6 bases and J shed 11 bases, with 13 bases lying between them. The CDR3 runs to 11 residues. The CDR3 bases are TGCGCCAGCAGCTCAGGGAATCGGGCTTTCTTT. Its translation is CASSSGNRAFF.

V gene TRBV29-1 combines with J gene TRBJ1-5, with D perhaps matching TRBD1 (5 bases). This CDR3 contains 13 residues. Trimming cost V 4 bases and J 6 bases, with 13 bases left between them. Germline V CDR1 and CDR2: SQVTM, ANQGSEA. CDR3 region: CSVGPPGGQPQHF. In DNA form, the CDR3 reads TGCAGCGTTGGCCCCCCCGGGGGTCAGCCCCAGCATTTT. The whole variable domain, filled in from reference TRBV29-1 and TRBJ1-5, reads SAVISQKPSRDICQRGTSLTIQCQVDSQVTMMFWYRQQPGQSLTLIATANQGSEATYESGFVIDKFPISRPNLTFSTLTVSNMSPEDSSIYLCSVGPPGGQPQHFGDGTRLSIL.

The chain joins TRBV6-6 to TRBJ1-4; D remains ambiguous. The CDR3 extends over 12 amino acids. Germline V gene data show CDR1 as MNHNY and CDR2 as SVGAGI (reference sequence). V was trimmed by 2 bases and J by 8 bases, leaving 6 bases between them. CDR3: CASSYGREKLFF. The DNA for the CDR3 is TGTGCCAGCAGTTACGGGCGCGAAAAACTGTTTTTT.